Sequencing of this T cell receptor (beta chain) was carried out in a study of blood T cell repertoires in COVID-19. Across the study: Acute and convalescent COVID-19 samples came from the United States, Italy and Spain. PBMCs, B-cell-depleted T cells, or T cells were the source of the cDNA or gDNA that made up the material.

Original handling: Amplification of reference gene primers provided the estimated nucleated cell counts. Clones were read by immunoSEQ multiplex PCR, and TCRdb kept only the in-frame ones, dropping some. V and J calls plus clone size are reproduced from that table; the DNA served to infer D and trimming. This table holds some 240,000 clones, about 80% found once. Germline V gives CDR1 SGHRS, CDR2 YFSETQ. Trimming took off 0 bases at V and 0 bases at J, with 10 bases between the two ends. The CDR3 extends over 16 amino acids. The TCR comes from a woman of 80 years or more with acute or convalescent COVID-19. Sequenced input: peripheral blood. The chain couples TRBV5-1 to TRBJ1-3; D remains unclear. For the CDR3, the DNA is TGCGCCAGCAGCTTGGTTCTTGGCAGCTCTGGAAACACCATATATTTT. This sequence encodes CASSLVLGSSGNTIYF.